This T cell receptor (beta chain) was identified in a study of shared clonotypes between healthy human individuals. Study summary: Aged 18 to 49, the donors were a couple of women and three men. Study-level points and caveats: Generally, estimated richness proved larger in naive subsets than it did in memory subsets. When naive CD4 clonotypes were compared across a few donors, 5% to 5.5% were shared.

Germline assignment: CDR1 WNHNN and CDR2 SYGVQD (reference sequence). This CDR3 spans 16 amino acids. Losses at the gene ends were 3 bases for V and 5 bases for J; bases not matched to a gene: 13. Comment on this clone: Its antigen is currently unknown.

Method: immunoSEQ multiplex PCR; TCRdb's copy keeps in-frame clones and lacks some. This table has 2,500,000 or so clones, 90% to 95% appearing once. The chain has TRBV10-1 and TRBJ2-7, with 7 bases matching TRBD1. Sequenced material: naive CD4+ T cells from PBMCs. Subset reported: CD45RA+ positively selected. The TCR was taken from a man between 18 and 35 years old in good health. Some clones in this sample may be carry-over from other donors' samples. The CDR3 loop reads CASSEVRGQLIHEQYF. In DNA form, the CDR3 reads TGCGCCAGCAGTGAAGTTAGGGGACAGCTCATCCACGAGCAGTACTTC.